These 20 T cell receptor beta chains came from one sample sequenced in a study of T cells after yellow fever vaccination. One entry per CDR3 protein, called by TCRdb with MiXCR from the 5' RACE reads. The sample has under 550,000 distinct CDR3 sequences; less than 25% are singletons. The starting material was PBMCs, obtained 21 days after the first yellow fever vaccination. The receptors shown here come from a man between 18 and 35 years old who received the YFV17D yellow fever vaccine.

CDR3 amino acids: CSARRNGGGEQFF. CDR3 DNA sequence: TGCAGTGCTAGACGTAATGGGGGAGGTGAGCAGTTCTTC. The gene calls are TRBV20-1 and TRBJ2-1, with D possibly being TRBD2 (6 bases). This CDR3 has 13 residues. Per the germline V gene, CDR1 is DFQATT and CDR2 is SNEGSKA (reference sequence). Trimming took 2 bases from V and 9 from J, leaving 14 bases between them.

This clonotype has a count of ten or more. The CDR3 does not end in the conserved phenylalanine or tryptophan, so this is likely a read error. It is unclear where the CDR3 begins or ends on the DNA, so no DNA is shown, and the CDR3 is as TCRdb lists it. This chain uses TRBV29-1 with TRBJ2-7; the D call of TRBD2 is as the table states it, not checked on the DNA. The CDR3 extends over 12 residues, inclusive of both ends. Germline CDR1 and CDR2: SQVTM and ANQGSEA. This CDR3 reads CSVPIEVQSPRI.

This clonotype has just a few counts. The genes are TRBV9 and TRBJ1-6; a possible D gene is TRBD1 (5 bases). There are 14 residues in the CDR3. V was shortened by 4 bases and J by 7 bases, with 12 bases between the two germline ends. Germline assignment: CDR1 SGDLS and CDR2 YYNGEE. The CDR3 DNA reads TGTGCCAGCAGCTCCCAGGGCAAGAATTCACCCCTCCACTTT. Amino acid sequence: CASSSQGKNSPLHF.

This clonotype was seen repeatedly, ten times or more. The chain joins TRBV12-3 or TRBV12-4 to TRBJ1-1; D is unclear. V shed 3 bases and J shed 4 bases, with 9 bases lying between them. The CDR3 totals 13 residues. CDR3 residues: CASSLLGGTEAFF. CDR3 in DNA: TGTGCCAGCAGTTTGTTGGGTGGCACTGAAGCTTTCTTT.

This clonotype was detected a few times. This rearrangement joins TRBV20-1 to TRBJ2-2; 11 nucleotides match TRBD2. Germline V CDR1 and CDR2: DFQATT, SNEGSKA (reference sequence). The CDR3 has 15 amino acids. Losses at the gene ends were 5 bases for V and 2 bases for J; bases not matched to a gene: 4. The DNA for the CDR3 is TGCAGTGCTCGCACTAGCGGGGGTAACACCGGGGAGCTGTTTTTT. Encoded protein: CSARTSGGNTGELFF.

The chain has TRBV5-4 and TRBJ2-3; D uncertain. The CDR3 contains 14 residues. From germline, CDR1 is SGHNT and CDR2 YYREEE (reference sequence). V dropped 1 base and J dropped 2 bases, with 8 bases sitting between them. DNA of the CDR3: TGTGCCAGCAGCTTGCCCAGTAACACAGATACGCAGTATTTT. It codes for CASSLPSNTDTQYF.

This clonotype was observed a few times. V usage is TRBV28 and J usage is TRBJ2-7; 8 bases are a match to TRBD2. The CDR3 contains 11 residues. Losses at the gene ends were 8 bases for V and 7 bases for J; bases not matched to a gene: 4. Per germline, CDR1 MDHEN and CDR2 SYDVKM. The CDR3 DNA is TGTGCCAGCGGTGGCGGGGGGGAGCAGTACGTC. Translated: CASGGGGEQYV.

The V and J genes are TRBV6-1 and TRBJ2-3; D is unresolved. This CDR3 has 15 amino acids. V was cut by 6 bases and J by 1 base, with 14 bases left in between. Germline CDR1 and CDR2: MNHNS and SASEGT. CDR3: CASSLKGVGTDTQYF. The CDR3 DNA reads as TGTGCCAGCAGCCTAAAAGGTGTGGGCACAGATACGCAGTATTTT.

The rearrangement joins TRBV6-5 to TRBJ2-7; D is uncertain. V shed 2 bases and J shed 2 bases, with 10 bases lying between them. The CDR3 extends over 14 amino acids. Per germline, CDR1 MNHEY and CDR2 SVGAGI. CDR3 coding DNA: TGTGCCAGCAGTTACCCCCAATACCCCTACGAGCAGTACTTC. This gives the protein CASSYPQYPYEQYF.

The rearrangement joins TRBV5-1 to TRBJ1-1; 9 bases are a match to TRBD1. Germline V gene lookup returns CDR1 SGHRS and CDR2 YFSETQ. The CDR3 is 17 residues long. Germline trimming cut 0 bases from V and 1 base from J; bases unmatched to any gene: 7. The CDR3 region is CASSLDGTGRANTEAFF. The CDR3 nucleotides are TGCGCCAGCAGCTTGGATGGGACAGGGAGAGCGAACACTGAAGCTTTCTTT.

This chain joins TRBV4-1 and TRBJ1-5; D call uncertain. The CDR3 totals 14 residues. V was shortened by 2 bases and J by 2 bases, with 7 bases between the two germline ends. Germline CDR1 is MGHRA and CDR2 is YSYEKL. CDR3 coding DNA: TGCGCCAGCAGCCAAAGGGAGGGCAATCAGCCCCAGCATTTT. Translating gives CASSQREGNQPQHF.

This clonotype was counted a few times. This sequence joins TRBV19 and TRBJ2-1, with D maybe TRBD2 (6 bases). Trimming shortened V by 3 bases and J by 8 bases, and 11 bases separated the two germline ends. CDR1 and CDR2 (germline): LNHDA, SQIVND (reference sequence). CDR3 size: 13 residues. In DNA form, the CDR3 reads TGTGCCAGTAGTATCTTGGAGGGTTATGAGCAGTTCTTC. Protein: CASSILEGYEQFF.

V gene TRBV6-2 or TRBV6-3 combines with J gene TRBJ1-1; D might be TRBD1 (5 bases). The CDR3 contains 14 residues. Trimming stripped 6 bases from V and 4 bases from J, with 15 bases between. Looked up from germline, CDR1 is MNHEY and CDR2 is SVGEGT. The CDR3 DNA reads TGTGCCAGCAGCCGGGACGGGCTTGCCACTGAAGCTTTCTTT. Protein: CASSRDGLATEAFF.

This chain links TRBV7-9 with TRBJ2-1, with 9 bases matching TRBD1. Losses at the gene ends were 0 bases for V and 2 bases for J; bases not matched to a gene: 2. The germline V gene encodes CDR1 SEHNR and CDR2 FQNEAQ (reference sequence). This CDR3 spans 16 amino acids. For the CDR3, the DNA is TGTGCCAGCAGCTTAGCCCGACAGGGGGCCTACAATGAGCAGTTCTTC. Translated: CASSLARQGAYNEQFF.

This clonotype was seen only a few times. CDR3: CASSRGPNTGELFF. The CDR3 DNA is TGCGCCAGCAGTCGGGGGCCGAACACCGGGGAGCTGTTTTTT. The chain carries TRBV4-1 and TRBJ2-2; possibly TRBD1 or TRBD2 for D (6 bases each). The V and J ends lost 6 bases and 0 bases respectively, with 8 bases between them. This CDR3 is 14 amino acids long. CDR1 and CDR2 (germline): MGHRA, YSYEKL.

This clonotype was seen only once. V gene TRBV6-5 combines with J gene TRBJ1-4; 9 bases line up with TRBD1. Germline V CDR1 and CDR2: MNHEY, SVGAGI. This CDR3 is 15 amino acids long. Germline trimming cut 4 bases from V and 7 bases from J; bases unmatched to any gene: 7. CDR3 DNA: TGTGCCAGCAGTTCGTCCGGGACAGGGACTGAAAAACTGTTTTTT. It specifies CASSSSGTGTEKLFF.

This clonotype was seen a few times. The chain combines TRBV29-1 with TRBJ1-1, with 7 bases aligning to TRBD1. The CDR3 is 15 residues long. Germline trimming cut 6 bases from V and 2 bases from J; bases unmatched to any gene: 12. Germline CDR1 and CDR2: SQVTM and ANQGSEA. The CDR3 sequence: CSVREGRGHNTEAFF. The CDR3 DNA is TGCAGCGTCCGGGAGGGGAGGGGGCACAACACTGAAGCTTTCTTT.

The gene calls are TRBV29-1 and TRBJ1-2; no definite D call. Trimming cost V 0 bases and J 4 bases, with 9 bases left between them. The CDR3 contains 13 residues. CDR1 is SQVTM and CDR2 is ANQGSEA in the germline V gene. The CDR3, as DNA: TGCAGCGTTGAAGATACGGGCAGCTATGGCTACACCTTC. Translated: CSVEDTGSYGYTF.

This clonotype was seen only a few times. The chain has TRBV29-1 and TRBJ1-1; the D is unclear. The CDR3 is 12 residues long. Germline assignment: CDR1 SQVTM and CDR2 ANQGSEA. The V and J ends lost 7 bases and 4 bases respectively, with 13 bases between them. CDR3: CSASQSGTEAFF. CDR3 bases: TGCAGCGCTTCCCAAAGCGGCACTGAAGCTTTCTTT.

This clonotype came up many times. The CDR3 bases are TGTGCCACCAGTGACCTGGGACAGGGGGTAAATGAGCAGTTCTTC. Its translation: CATSDLGQGVNEQFF. The rearrangement joins TRBV24-1 to TRBJ2-1, with 11 positions matching TRBD1. The CDR3 covers 15 residues. After removal of 4 bases from V and 7 bases from J, the junction contained 5 bases not matched to a gene. Germline loops: CDR1 KGHDR, CDR2 SFDVKD.